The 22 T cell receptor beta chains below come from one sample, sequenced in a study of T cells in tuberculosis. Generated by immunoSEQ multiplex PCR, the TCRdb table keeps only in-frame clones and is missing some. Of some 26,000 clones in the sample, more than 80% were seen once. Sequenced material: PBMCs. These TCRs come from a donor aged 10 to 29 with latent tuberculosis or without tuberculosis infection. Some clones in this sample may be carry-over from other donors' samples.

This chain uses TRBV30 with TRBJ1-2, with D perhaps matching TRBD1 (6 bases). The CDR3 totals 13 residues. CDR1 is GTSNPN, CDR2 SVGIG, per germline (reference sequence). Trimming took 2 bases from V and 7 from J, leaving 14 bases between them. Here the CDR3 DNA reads TGTGCCTGGAGTAAAACGTACAGGGTTGGCTACACCTTC. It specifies CAWSKTYRVGYTF. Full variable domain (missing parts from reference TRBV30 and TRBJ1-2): SQTIHQWPATLVQPVGSPLSLECTVEGTSNPNLYWYRQAAGRGLQLLFYSVGIGQISSEVPQNLSASRPQDRQFILSSKKLLLSDSGFYLCAWSKTYRVGYTFGSGTRLTVV.

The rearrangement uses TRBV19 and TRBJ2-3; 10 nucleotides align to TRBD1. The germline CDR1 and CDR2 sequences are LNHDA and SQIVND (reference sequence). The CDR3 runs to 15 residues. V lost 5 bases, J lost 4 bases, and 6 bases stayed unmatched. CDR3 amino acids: CASSWDRGSADTQYF. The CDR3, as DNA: TGTGCCAGTAGTTGGGACAGGGGTTCCGCAGATACGCAGTATTTT.

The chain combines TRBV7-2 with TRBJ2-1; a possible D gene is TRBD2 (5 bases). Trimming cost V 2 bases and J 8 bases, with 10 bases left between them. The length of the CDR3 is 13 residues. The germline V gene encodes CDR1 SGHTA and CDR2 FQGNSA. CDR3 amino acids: CASSLPKLDEQFF. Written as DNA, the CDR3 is TGTGCCAGCAGCTTACCGAAACTAGATGAGCAGTTCTTC.

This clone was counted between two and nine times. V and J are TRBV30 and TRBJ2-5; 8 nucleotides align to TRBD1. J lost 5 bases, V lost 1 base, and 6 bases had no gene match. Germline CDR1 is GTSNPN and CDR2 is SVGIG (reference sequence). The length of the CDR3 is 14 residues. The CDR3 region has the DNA TGTGCCTGGAGTGCCCAGGGGGCTAGGGAGACCCAGTACTTC. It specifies CAWSAQGARETQYF.

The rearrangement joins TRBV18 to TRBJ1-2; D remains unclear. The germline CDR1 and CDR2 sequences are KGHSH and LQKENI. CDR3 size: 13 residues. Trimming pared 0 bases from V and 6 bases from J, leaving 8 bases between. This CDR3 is CASSPPLGDGYTF. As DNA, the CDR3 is TGTGCCAGCTCACCACCGCTCGGGGATGGCTACACCTTC.

CDR3 protein: CSVDGQGVVNYGYTF. The CDR3 DNA reads as TGCAGCGTGGACGGACAGGGTGTAGTGAACTATGGCTACACCTTC. The V gene is TRBV29-1, the J gene TRBJ1-2, with 8 bases lining up with TRBD1. Germline V gene sequence: CDR1 SQVTM, CDR2 ANQGSEA. The CDR3 covers 15 residues. Trimming removed 6 bases from V and 2 bases from J; junction bases left unmatched: 11.

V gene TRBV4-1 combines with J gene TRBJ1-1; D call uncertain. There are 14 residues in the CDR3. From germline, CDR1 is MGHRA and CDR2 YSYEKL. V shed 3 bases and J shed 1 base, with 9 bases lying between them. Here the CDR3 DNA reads TGCGCCAGCAGCCAGCGGGTCGGGAACACTGAAGCTTTCTTT. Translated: CASSQRVGNTEAFF.

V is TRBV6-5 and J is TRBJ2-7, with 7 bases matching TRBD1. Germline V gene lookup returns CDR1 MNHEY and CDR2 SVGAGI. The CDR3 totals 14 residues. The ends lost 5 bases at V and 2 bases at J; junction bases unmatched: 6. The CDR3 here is CASSGLGGTYEQYF. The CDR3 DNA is TGTGCCAGCAGTGGGTTAGGGGGCACCTACGAGCAGTACTTC.

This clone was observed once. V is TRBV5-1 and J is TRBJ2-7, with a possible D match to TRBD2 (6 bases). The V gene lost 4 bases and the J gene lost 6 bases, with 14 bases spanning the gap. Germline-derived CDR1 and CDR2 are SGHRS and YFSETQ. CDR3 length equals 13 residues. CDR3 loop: CASSGGTPGEQYF. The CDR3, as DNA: TGCGCCAGCAGCGGCGGGACGCCGGGCGAGCAGTACTTC.

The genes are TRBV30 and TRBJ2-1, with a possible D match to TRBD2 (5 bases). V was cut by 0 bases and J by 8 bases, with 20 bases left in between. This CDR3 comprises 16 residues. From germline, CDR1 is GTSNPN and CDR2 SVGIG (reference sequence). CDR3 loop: CAWSVQGLVGSDEQFF. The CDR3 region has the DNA TGTGCCTGGAGTGTACAAGGACTTGTGGGGTCCGATGAGCAGTTCTTC.

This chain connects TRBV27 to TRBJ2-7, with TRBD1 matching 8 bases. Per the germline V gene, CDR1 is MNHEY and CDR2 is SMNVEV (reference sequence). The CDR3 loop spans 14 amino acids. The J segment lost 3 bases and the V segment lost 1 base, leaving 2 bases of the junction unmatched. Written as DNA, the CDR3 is TGTGCCAGCAGTTTATATACAGGGGGCTACGAGCAGTACTTC. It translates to CASSLYTGGYEQYF.

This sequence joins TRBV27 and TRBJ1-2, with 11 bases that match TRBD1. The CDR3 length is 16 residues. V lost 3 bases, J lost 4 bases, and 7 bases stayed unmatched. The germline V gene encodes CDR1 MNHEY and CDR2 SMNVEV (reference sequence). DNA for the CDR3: TGTGCCAGCAGTTTCTTATCGGGACAGGGGGTCTATGGCTACACCTTC. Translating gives CASSFLSGQGVYGYTF.

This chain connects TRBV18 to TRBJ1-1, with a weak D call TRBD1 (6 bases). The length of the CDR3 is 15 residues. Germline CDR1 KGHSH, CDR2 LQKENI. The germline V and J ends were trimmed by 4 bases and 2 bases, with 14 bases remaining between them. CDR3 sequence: CASSLTPGANTEAFF. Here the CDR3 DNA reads TGTGCCAGCTCACTCACGCCAGGGGCCAACACTGAAGCTTTCTTT.

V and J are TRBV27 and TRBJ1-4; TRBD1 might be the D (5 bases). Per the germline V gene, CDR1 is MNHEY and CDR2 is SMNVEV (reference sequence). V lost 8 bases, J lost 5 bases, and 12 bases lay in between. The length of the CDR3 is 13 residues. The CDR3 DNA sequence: TGTGCCAGCCGGGGGTTCGGAAATGAAAAACTGTTTTTT. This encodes CASRGFGNEKLFF.

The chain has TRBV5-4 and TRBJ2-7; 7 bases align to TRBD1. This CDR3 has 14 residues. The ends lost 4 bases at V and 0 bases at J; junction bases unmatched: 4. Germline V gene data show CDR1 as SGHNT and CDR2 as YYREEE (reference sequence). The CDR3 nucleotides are TGTGCCAGCAGCGCATACAGGGGCTCCTACGAGCAGTACTTC. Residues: CASSAYRGSYEQYF. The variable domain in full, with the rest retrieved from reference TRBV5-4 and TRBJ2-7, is ETGVTQSPTHLIKTRGQQVTLRCSSQSGHNTVSWYQQALGQGPQFIFQYYREEENGRGNFPPRFSGLQFPNYSSELNVNALELDDSALYLCASSAYRGSYEQYFGPGTRLTVT.

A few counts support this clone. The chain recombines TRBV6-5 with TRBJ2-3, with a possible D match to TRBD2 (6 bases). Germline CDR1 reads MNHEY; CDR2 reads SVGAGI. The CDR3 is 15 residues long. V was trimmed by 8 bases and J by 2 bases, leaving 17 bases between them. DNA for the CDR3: TGTGCCAGCGTTTCCATCGGGGGTCTCACAGATACGCAGTATTTT. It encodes CASVSIGGLTDTQYF.

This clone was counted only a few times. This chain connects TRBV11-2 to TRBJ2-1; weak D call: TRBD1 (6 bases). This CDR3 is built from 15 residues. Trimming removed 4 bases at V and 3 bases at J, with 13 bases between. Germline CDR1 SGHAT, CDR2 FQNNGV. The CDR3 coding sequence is TGTGCCAGCAGCTCCCCCAGAGGGGGCTACAATGAGCAGTTCTTC. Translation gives CASSSPRGGYNEQFF.

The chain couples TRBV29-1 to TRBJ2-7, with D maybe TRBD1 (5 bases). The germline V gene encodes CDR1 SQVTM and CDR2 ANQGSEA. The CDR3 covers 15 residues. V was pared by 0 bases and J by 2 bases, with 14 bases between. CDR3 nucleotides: TGCAGCGTTGAAGAGAGGAAGACAGAAGCCTACGAGCAGTACTTC. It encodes CSVEERKTEAYEQYF.

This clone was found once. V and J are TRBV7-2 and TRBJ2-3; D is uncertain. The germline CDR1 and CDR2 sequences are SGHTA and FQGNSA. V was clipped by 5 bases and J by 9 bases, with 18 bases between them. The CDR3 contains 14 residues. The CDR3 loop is CASSPLAPVGTQYF. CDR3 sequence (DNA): TGTGCCAGCAGCCCCTTAGCTCCAGTAGGAACGCAGTATTTT.

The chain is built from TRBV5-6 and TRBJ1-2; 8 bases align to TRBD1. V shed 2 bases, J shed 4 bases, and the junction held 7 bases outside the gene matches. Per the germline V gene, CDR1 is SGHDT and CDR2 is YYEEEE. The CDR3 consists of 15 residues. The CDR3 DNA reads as TGTGCCAGCAGCTTCGGAACCGGGACAGGCTATGGCTACACCTTC. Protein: CASSFGTGTGYGYTF. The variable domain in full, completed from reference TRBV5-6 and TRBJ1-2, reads DAGVTQSPTHLIKTRGQQVTLRCSPKSGHDTVSWYQQALGQGPQFIFQYYEEEERQRGNFPDRFSGHQFPNYSSELNVNALLLGDSALYLCASSFGTGTGYGYTFGSGTRLTVV.

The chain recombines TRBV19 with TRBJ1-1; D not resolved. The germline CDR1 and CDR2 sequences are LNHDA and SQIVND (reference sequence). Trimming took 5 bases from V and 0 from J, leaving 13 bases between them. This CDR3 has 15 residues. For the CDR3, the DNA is TGTGCCAGTAGTCTCTCTGGGCAGATGAACACTGAAGCTTTCTTT. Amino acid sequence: CASSLSGQMNTEAFF.

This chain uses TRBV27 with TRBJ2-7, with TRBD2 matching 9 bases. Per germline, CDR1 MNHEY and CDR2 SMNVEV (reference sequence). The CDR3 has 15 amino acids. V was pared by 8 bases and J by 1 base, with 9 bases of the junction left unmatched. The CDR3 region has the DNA TGTGCCAGCCATACCCAGCGGGGGGTGTCCTACGAGCAGTACTTC. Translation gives CASHTQRGVSYEQYF.